This T cell receptor (beta chain) was sequenced during a study of tumor and adjacent non-tumor tissue in lung cancer. Study information: Histology: around 13 adenocarcinoma, a couple of squamous cell carcinoma, 1 small cell lung cancer. Stage I to III disease affected ten to eleven men and roughly 5 women aged roughly 31 to 76.

The library came from three nested PCR rounds adapted from ARM-PCR protocols. Via MiXCR, TCRdb re-called the multiplex PCR reads, giving one row per CDR3 protein. The table records over 60,000 distinct CDR3 sequences, over 80% of them present only once. With regard to this clonotype: What it recognizes is unknown. A much larger clone lies one base from this, so it may be a read error.

Study results and caveats: Tumor repertoires had a smaller top 100 clone share than normal lung.

RNA was extracted from bulk tissue without any cell sorting. Trimming took 4 bases from V and 5 from J, leaving 18 bases between them. Germline CDR1 and CDR2: GTSNPN and SVGIG (reference sequence). The CDR3 runs 16 residues. V gene TRBV30 combines with J gene TRBJ2-6; D not certain. Specimen: lung tumor tissue. This clonotype was sampled from a woman aged 45-65 years with non-small cell lung cancer. This chain's CDR3 is CAWTPSSVSWANVLTF. The CDR3 nucleotides are TGTGCCTGGACTCCCTCAAGTGTTTCTTGGGCCAACGTCCTGACTTTC.